Listed here is a single T cell receptor (beta chain). V shed 0 bases, J shed 5 bases, and the junction held 3 bases outside the gene matches. Germline CDR1 SGHKS, CDR2 YYEKEE (reference sequence). There are 15 residues in the CDR3. This sample stems from a study of blood T cell repertoires in COVID-19. Some clones are missing from TCRdb's copy, which holds only in-frame ones; the method was immunoSEQ multiplex PCR. The data show approximately 180,000 clones, with around 90% seen just once and roughly 1.6% held by the top ten. The receptor comes from a woman between 50 and 59 years old with acute or convalescent COVID-19. V and J are TRBV5-5 and TRBJ1-4, with TRBD1 matching 8 bases. The sequenced sample was peripheral blood. This CDR3 reads CASSLVGQENEKLFF. The DNA of the CDR3 is TGTGCCAGCAGCTTGGTGGGACAGGAGAATGAAAAACTGTTTTTT.